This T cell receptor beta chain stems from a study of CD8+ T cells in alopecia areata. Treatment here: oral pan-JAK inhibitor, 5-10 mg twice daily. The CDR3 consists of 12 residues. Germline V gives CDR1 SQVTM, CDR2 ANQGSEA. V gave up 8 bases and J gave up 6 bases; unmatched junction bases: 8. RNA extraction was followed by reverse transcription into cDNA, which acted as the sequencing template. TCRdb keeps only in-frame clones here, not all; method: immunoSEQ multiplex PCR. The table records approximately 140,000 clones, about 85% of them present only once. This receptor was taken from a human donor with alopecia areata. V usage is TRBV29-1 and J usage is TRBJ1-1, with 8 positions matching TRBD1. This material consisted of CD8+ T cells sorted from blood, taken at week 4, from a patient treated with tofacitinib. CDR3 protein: CSTLDRDAEAFF. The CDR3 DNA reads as TGCAGCACATTGGACAGGGACGCTGAAGCTTTCTTT.